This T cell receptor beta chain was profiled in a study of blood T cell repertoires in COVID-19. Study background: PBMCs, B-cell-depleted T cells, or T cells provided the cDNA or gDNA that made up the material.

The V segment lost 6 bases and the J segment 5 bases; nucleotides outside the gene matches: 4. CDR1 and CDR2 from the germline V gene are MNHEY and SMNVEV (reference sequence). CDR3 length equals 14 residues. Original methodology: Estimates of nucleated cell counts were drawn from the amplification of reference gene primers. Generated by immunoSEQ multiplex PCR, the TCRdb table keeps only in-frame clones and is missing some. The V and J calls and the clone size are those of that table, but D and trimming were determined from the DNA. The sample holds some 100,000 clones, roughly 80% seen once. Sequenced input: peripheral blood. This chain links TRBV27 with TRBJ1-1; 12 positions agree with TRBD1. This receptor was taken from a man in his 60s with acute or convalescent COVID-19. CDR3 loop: CASRGQGAGTEAFF. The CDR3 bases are TGTGCCAGCAGGGGACAGGGGGCAGGGACTGAAGCTTTCTTT.